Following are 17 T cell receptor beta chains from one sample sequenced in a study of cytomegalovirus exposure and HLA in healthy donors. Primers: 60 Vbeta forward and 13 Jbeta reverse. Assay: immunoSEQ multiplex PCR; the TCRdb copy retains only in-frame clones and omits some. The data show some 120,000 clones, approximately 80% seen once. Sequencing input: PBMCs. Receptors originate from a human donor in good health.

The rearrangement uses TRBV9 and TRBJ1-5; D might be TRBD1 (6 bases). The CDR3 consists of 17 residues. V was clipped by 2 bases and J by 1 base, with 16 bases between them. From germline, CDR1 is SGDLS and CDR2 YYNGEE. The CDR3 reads CASSVGTGPGSNQPQHF. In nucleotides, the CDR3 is TGTGCCAGCAGCGTCGGCACAGGGCCGGGGAGCAATCAGCCCCAGCATTTT.

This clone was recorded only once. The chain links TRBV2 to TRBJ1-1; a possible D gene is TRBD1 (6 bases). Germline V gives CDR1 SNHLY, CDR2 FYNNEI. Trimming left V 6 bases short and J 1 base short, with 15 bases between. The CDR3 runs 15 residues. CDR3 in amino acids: CASSVGPGQNTEAFF. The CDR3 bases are TGTGCCAGCAGCGTAGGTCCGGGACAGAACACTGAAGCTTTCTTT. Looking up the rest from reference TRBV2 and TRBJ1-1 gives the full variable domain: EPEVTQTPSHQVTQMGQEVILRCVPISNHLYFYWYRQILGQKVEFLVSFYNNEISEKSEIFDDQFSVERPDGSNFTLKIRSTKLEDSAMYFCASSVGPGQNTEAFFGQGTRLTVV.

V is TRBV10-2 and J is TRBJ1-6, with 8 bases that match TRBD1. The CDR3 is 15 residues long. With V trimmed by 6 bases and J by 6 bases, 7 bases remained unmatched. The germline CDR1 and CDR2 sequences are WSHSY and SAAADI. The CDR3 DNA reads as TGCGCCAGCAGGCAGAGTGGACAGGGTAATTCACCCCTCCACTTT. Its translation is CASRQSGQGNSPLHF.

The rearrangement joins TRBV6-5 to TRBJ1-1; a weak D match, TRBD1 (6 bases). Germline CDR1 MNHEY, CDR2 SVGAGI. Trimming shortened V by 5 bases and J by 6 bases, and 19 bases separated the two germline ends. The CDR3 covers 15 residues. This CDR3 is CASSDYRARRAEAFF. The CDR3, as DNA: TGTGCCAGCAGTGACTACAGGGCCCGCCGGGCTGAAGCTTTCTTT.

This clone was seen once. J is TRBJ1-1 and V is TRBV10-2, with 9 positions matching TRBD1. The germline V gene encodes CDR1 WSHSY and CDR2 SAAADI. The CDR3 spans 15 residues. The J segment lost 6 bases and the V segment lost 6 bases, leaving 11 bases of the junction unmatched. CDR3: CASRSQGARRAEAFF. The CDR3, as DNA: TGCGCCAGCAGGTCACAGGGGGCCAGGAGGGCTGAAGCTTTCTTT.

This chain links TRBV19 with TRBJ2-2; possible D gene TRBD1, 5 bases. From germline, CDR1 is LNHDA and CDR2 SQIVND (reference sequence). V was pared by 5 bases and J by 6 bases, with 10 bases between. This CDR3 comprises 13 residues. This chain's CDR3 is CASSRRVSGELFF. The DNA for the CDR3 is TGTGCCAGTAGTCGCAGGGTGTCCGGGGAGCTGTTTTTT.

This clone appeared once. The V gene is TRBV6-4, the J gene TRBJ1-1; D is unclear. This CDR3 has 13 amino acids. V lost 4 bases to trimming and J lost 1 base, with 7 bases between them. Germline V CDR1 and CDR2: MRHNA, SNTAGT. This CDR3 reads CASSVQENTEAFF. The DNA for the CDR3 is TGTGCCAGCAGTGTACAAGAGAACACTGAAGCTTTCTTT.

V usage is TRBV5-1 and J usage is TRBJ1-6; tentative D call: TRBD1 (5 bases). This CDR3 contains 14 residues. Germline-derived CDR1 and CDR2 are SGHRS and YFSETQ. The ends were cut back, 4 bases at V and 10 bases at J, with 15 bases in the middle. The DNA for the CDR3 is TGCGCCAGCAGCCCAGCAGGGCCCGAATCACCCCTCCACTTT. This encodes CASSPAGPESPLHF.

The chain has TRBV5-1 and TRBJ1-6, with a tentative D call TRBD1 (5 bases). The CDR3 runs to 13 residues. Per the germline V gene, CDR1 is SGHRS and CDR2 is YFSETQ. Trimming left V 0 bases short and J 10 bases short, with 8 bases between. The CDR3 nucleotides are TGCGCCAGCAGCTTGGAGTGGGGCTCACCCCTCCACTTT. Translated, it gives CASSLEWGSPLHF.

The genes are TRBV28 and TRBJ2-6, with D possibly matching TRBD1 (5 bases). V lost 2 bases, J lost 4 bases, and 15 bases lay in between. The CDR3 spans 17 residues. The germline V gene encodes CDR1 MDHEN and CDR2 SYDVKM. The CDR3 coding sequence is TGTGCCAGCAGTTTAGACCCTCAGGGTTACGGGGCCAACGTCCTGACTTTC. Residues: CASSLDPQGYGANVLTF.

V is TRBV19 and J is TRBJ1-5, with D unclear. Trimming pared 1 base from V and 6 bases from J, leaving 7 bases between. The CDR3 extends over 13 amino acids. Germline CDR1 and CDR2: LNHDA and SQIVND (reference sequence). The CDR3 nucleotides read TGTGCCAGTAGTATAGCCGGTAGTCAGCCCCAGCATTTT. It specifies CASSIAGSQPQHF.

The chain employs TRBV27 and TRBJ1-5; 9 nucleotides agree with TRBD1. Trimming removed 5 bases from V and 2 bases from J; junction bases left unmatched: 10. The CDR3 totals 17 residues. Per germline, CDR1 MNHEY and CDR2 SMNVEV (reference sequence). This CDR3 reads CASSRSGQGWGNQPQHF. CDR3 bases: TGTGCCAGCAGTCGGTCGGGACAGGGTTGGGGCAATCAGCCCCAGCATTTT.

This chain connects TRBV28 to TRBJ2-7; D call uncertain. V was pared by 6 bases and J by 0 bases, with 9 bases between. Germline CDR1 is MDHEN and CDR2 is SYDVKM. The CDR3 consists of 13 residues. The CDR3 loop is CASSLGYSYEQYF. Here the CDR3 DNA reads TGTGCCAGCAGCCTAGGTTACTCCTACGAGCAGTACTTC.

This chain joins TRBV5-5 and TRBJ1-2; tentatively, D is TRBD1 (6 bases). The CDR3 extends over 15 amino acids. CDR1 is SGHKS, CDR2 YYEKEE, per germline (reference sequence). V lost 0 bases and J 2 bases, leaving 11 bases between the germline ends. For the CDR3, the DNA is TGTGCCAGCAGCTTGGGTGGGACACAGAACTATGGCTACACCTTC. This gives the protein CASSLGGTQNYGYTF.

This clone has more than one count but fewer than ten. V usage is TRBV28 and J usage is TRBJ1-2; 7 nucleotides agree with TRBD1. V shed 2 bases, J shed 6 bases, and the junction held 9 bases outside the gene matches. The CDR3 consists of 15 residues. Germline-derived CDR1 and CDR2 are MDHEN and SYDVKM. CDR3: CASSLEQGVVHGYTF. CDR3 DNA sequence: TGTGCCAGCAGTTTAGAGCAGGGGGTAGTGCATGGCTACACCTTC.

Here the CDR3 reads CASSVGGGGRGYEQYF. The CDR3 DNA is TGTGCCAGCAGCGTAGGAGGTGGCGGGAGAGGGTACGAGCAGTACTTC. The J gene is TRBJ2-7, the V gene TRBV9, with TRBD2 matching 7 bases. The V gene's germline CDR1 is SGDLS and CDR2 YYNGEE. V was clipped by 0 bases and J by 4 bases; unmatched bases: 10. The CDR3 consists of 16 residues.

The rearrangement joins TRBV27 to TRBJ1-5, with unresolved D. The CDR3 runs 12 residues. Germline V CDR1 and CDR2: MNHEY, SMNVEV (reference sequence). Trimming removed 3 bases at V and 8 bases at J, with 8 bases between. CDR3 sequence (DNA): TGTGCCAGCAGTTTTACGGGTGAGCCCCAGCATTTT. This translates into CASSFTGEPQHF.